Following are 21 T cell receptor beta chains from one sample sequenced in a study of blood T cell repertoires in COVID-19 (dated by TCRdb to the early 2020s). To prepare the library, the immunoSEQ multiplex PCR assay was applied. TCRdb carries this immuneACCESS record with in-frame sequences only. Its versions omit some clonotypes, under half of them owing to an unresolved V gene in the studies checked, with the rest unexplained. Within this sample are approximately 100,000 clones, with roughly 92% of them counted one time only. The ten largest clones take up 4.5% to 6% of the sample. Sequencing was performed on peripheral blood. The receptors here all came from a man between 45 and 60 years old with active COVID-19.

The V gene is TRBV20-1, the J gene TRBJ2-4; possible D gene TRBD2, 6 bases. There are 14 residues in the CDR3. Deletions cut 3 bases from V and 7 bases from J, with 16 bases between. Germline-derived CDR1 and CDR2 are DFQATT and SNEGSKA (reference sequence). The CDR3 sequence: CSASDVGGDNIQYF. The CDR3 region has the DNA TGCAGTGCTAGTGACGTCGGCGGGGACAACATTCAGTACTTC.

This clone is a singleton in its sample. The chain links TRBV3-1 (or the pseudogene TRBV3-2) to TRBJ1-2; D unresolved. Germline values: CDR1 LGHDT, CDR2 YNNKEL (reference sequence). Trimming left V 1 base short and J 3 bases short, with 12 bases between. CDR3 size: 15 residues. The CDR3 nucleotides are TGTGCCAGCAGCCAAGGCAGTTGGGCCGACTATGGCTACACCTTC. Translating gives CASSQGSWADYGYTF.

The chain recombines TRBV5-1 with TRBJ2-3; TRBD2 agrees at 7 bases. Trimming took 4 bases from V and 3 from J; bases not matched to a gene: 11. CDR3 length: 16 residues. CDR1 and CDR2 (germline): SGHRS, YFSETQ. CDR3 nucleotide sequence: TGCGCCAGCAGCCCCTCCTTGGCGGGAGCGACAGATACGCAGTATTTT. Its translation: CASSPSLAGATDTQYF.

DNA for the CDR3: TGTGCCAGCAGTCCGACAGGGGGCATCGAGCAGTACTTC. Encoded protein: CASSPTGGIEQYF. The gene calls are TRBV12-3 or TRBV12-4 and TRBJ2-7; 10 positions match TRBD1. This CDR3 is built from 13 residues. Trimming at V came to 5 bases and at J to 6 bases, leaving 4 bases not matched to a gene.

CDR3 sequence reads: CAWSVQRGRVHEQFF. CDR3 nucleotide sequence: TGTGCCTGGAGTGTACAGCGCGGGCGAGTCCATGAGCAGTTCTTC. The rearrangement uses TRBV30 and TRBJ2-1; possibly TRBD2 for D (5 bases). This CDR3 comprises 15 residues. Germline V gene data show CDR1 as GTSNPN and CDR2 as SVGIG (reference sequence). Trimming removed 0 bases at V and 8 bases at J, with 17 bases between.

The rearrangement links TRBV28 to TRBJ1-2; 10 nucleotides align to TRBD1. Trimming took 5 bases from V and 8 from J; bases not matched to a gene: 8. This CDR3 comprises 14 residues. CDR1 and CDR2 (germline): MDHEN, SYDVKM. The CDR3 spells CASSPLGQGKGYTF. The CDR3 coding sequence is TGTGCCAGCAGTCCTTTGGGACAGGGGAAAGGCTACACCTTC.

For the CDR3, the DNA is TGCGCCAGCAGTCAAGGACAGCTGAACACTGAAGCTTTCTTT. Its protein product is CASSQGQLNTEAFF. V gene TRBV23-1 combines with J gene TRBJ1-1, with TRBD1 as a possible D gene (6 bases). TRBV23-1 is assigned to the ORF class and has an uncertain function. CDR3 length equals 14 residues. V gave up 2 bases and J gave up 0 bases, with 7 bases separating them.

This clone was seen only once. V gene TRBV20-1 combines with J gene TRBJ2-3, with D hard to call. The germline CDR1 and CDR2 sequences are DFQATT and SNEGSKA (reference sequence). This CDR3 contains 13 residues. The V end was cut by 3 bases, the J end by 2 bases, with 9 bases between. The CDR3: CSASGRITDTQYF. The CDR3 DNA reads as TGCAGTGCTAGTGGTAGAATCACAGATACGCAGTATTTT.

The chain has TRBV2 and TRBJ2-2; tentatively, D is TRBD2 (6 bases). V gave up 6 bases and J gave up 1 base, with 12 bases separating them. This CDR3 has 15 residues. CDR1 and CDR2 (germline): SNHLY, FYNNEI. The CDR3 coding sequence is TGTGCCAGCAGAGCCCGGGACTTGAACACCGGGGAGCTGTTTTTT. It translates to CASRARDLNTGELFF.

This sequence joins TRBV7-3 and TRBJ2-1, with TRBD2 identical over 9 bases. The V gene end was trimmed by 2 bases and the J gene end by 1 base; junction bases not matched to a gene: 3. Per germline, CDR1 SGHTA and CDR2 FQGTGA. The CDR3 is made up of 16 amino acids. CDR3 nucleotides: TGTGCCAGCAGCTTAGCGGGAGGGCTATCCTACAATGAGCAGTTCTTC. Translating gives CASSLAGGLSYNEQFF.

Here the CDR3 reads CASSYSTGGYEQYF. CDR3 nucleotides: TGTGCCAGCAGTTACTCGACAGGGGGCTACGAGCAGTACTTC. The rearrangement uses TRBV6-5 and TRBJ2-7; 9 bases are shared with TRBD1. V dropped 0 bases and J dropped 3; count of bases not matched to a gene: 0. The CDR3 is 14 amino acids. CDR1 is MNHEY, CDR2 SVGAGI, per germline.

This rearrangement joins TRBV7-6 to TRBJ2-1; 13 bases align to TRBD2. The CDR3 loop spans 17 amino acids. J was trimmed by 6 bases and V by 2 bases; bases with no gene match: 7. CDR1 SGHVS and CDR2 FNYEAQ come from the germline V gene. CDR3 sequence (DNA): TGTGCCAGCAGCTTATATGGGACTAGCGGGATAACCAATGAGCAGTTCTTC. Its protein product is CASSLYGTSGITNEQFF.

This sequence joins TRBV19 and TRBJ2-1; a possible D gene is TRBD2 (5 bases). The V gene lost 5 bases and the J gene lost 2 bases, with 13 bases spanning the gap. This CDR3 region has 15 residues. Per the germline V gene, CDR1 is LNHDA and CDR2 is SQIVND (reference sequence). CDR3 sequence reads: CASSGSDGPYNEQFF. The CDR3 DNA reads as TGTGCCAGTAGTGGTAGCGATGGGCCCTACAATGAGCAGTTCTTC.

The V call is TRBV30, the J call TRBJ1-3, with a weak D call TRBD1 (6 bases). The CDR3 contains 16 residues. The V end lost 2 bases, the J end lost 2 bases, and 16 bases lay between the germline ends. Looked up from germline, CDR1 is GTSNPN and CDR2 is SVGIG (reference sequence). CDR3 in amino acids: CAWSSVRRTAGNTIYF. The DNA of the CDR3 is TGTGCCTGGAGTAGTGTTAGGAGGACAGCTGGAAACACCATATATTTT.

The V call is TRBV25-1, the J call TRBJ2-7, with a tentative D call TRBD1 (5 bases). V lost 5 bases, J lost 2 bases, and 10 bases lay in between. Germline V gives CDR1 MGHDK, CDR2 SYGVNS. There are 13 residues in the CDR3. CDR3 residues: CASSPGITYEQYF. CDR3 in DNA: TGTGCCAGCAGTCCAGGGATTACCTACGAGCAGTACTTC.

V and J are TRBV5-1 and TRBJ2-5; D ambiguous. The CDR3 runs to 15 residues. The germline V and J ends were trimmed by 0 bases and 2 bases, with 11 bases remaining between them. Germline-derived CDR1 and CDR2 are SGHRS and YFSETQ. The CDR3: CASSLERQIQETQYF. The CDR3 DNA reads TGCGCCAGCAGCTTGGAGCGTCAGATACAAGAGACCCAGTACTTC.

The chain employs TRBV11-2 and TRBJ1-1; D may be TRBD1 (6 bases). Trimming took off 2 bases at V and 6 bases at J, with 13 bases between the two ends. The CDR3 has 14 amino acids. Germline CDR1 is SGHAT and CDR2 is FQNNGV. The chain's CDR3 is CASSLRQGLAEAFF. The DNA of the CDR3 is TGTGCCAGCAGCTTACGGCAGGGGTTGGCTGAAGCTTTCTTT.

This chain connects TRBV4-1 to TRBJ2-3, with 15 bases that match TRBD2. V was pared by 3 bases and J by 0 bases, with 13 bases of the junction left unmatched. Looked up from germline, CDR1 is MGHRA and CDR2 is YSYEKL. This CDR3 has 21 amino acids. The CDR3 bases are TGCGCCAGCAGCCAGTATCCGGGACTAGCGGGAGGTAATCCTAGCACAGATACGCAGTATTTT. Encoded protein: CASSQYPGLAGGNPSTDTQYF.

This clone was observed a handful of times. V gene TRBV30 combines with J gene TRBJ1-6, with D possibly matching TRBD1 (6 bases). The CDR3 is made up of 12 amino acids. The V end was cut by 0 bases, the J end by 14 bases, with 11 bases between. The germline gives CDR1 GTSNPN, CDR2 SVGIG (reference sequence). Written as DNA, the CDR3 is TGTGCCTGGAGTGTACAGGGCTATACCCTCCACTTT. Encoded protein: CAWSVQGYTLHF.

This chain joins TRBV28 and TRBJ1-5, with 7 bases that match TRBD1. The germline CDR1 and CDR2 sequences are MDHEN and SYDVKM. The CDR3 consists of 14 residues. Trimming cost V 7 bases and J 6 bases; bases outside gene matches: 9. The CDR3 loop reads CASTPGQMGQPQHF. The CDR3 bases are TGTGCCAGCACCCCGGGACAGATGGGTCAGCCCCAGCATTTT.

The chain joins TRBV1 to TRBJ1-5; the D segment call TRBD1 is taken from the table without a DNA check. TRBV1 is flagged as a pseudogene. The CDR3 consists of 14 residues. CDR3 sequence (DNA): TGCACCAGCAGCTTTCGACAGGGTCCTGATCCCCAGCATTTT. Amino acid sequence: CTSSFRQGPDPQHF.